This T cell receptor (beta chain) was sequenced during a study of graft-versus-host responses after intestinal transplantation. Per germline, CDR1 LGHNA and CDR2 YNFKEQ. V dropped 1 base and J dropped 2; count of bases not matched to a gene: 4. The length of the CDR3 is 15 residues. On this clone: What it binds is unknown.

Method: immunoSEQ multiplex PCR; TCRdb's copy keeps in-frame clones and lacks some. Among more than 100,000 clones listed, 80% to 95% were seen once. This specimen was unstimulated CD8+ T cells sorted from spleen or lymph node cells, taken before intestinal transplant. The source of this sequence is a human donor who received an intestinal transplant. V is TRBV4-2 and J is TRBJ2-5; 7 positions match TRBD2. The CDR3 region is CASSQAGGPQETQYF. The CDR3 nucleotides read TGTGCCAGCAGCCAAGCGGGGGGACCACAAGAGACCCAGTACTTC.